This entry is about one T cell receptor beta chain. Antigen specificity is unknown. 13 Jbeta primers and 60 Vbeta primers were used for the PCR. Profiled with immunoSEQ multiplex PCR; TCRdb holds only in-frame clones, not every one. The table shows some 140,000 clones, with 65% to 80% occurring only once. The data stem from a study of cytomegalovirus exposure and HLA in healthy donors. The study's findings and limits: Links to common viral pathogens appeared, in a later analysis, for several of the most significant clusters. An Asian-associated ancestry cluster reportedly showed fewer N-insertions than the approximately 670-donor mean in a later analysis. Diagnosis of cytomegalovirus status made by the classifier reportedly showed high specificity and sensitivity.

CDR1 is GTSNPN, CDR2 SVGIG, per germline (reference sequence). CDR3 length: 13 residues. Trimming took 3 bases from V and 1 from J, leaving 9 bases between them. The TCR sequence derives from a middle-aged man in good health and CMV-seronegative. Sequenced: PBMCs. J is TRBJ1-1 and V is TRBV30; D possibly corresponds to TRBD1 (6 bases). The CDR3 nucleotides are TGTGCCTGGAGGGGACAAACGAACACTGAAGCTTTCTTT. Translated, it gives CAWRGQTNTEAFF.